These 19 T cell receptor beta chains originate from one sample sequenced in a study of T-cell reconstitution after alpha-beta-depleted transplantation in children. During its preparation, the TCRbeta library received unique molecular identifiers. TCRdb called the PCR reads again in MiXCR, with one record for every CDR3 protein. The sample shows some 80,000 distinct CDR3 sequences, 15% to 20% of them seen only once. Specimen: PBMCs, mostly from graft donor cells, collected 360 days after TCRalphabeta/CD19-depleted stem cell transplant. The receptors derive from a male patient aged 2-15 years who had a stem cell transplant for acute lymphoblastic leukemia, so the T cells may come from the graft donor.

This chain uses TRBV18 with TRBJ2-1; 12 nucleotides match TRBD2. The germline V gene encodes CDR1 KGHSH and CDR2 LQKENI. The CDR3 contains 15 residues. Germline trimming cut 3 bases from V and 9 bases from J; bases unmatched to any gene: 6. For the CDR3, the DNA is TGTGCCAGCTCACCCCGGACTAGCGGGAAGGGTGAGCAGTTCTTC. It encodes CASSPRTSGKGEQFF.

The table lists this clonotype with many counts. The chain carries TRBV7-9 and TRBJ1-4, with 10 bases fitting TRBD1. V shed 2 bases, J shed 5 bases, and the junction held 5 bases outside the gene matches. CDR3 length: 16 residues. Germline V gene data show CDR1 as SEHNR and CDR2 as FQNEAQ (reference sequence). CDR3 sequence: CASSLWTDRGNEKLFF. The CDR3 bases are TGTGCCAGCAGCTTATGGACGGACAGGGGGAATGAAAAACTGTTTTTT. Combining the CDR3 with reference TRBV7-9 and TRBJ1-4 gives the whole variable domain DTGVSQNPRHKITKRGQNVTFRCDPISEHNRLYWYRQTLGQGPEFLTYFQNEAQLEKSRLLSDRFSAERPKGSFSTLEIQRTEQGDSAMYLCASSLWTDRGNEKLFFGSGTQLSVL.

The sample holds a few counts of this clonotype. The chain links TRBV3-1 to TRBJ2-6, with D unresolved. The CDR3 length is 16 residues. Germline values: CDR1 LGHDT, CDR2 YNNKEL (reference sequence). Trimming pared 3 bases from V and 0 bases from J, leaving 9 bases between. The CDR3 DNA reads TGTGCCAGCAGCCATACGTTTAGCTCTGGGGCCAACGTCCTGACTTTC. Amino acid sequence: CASSHTFSSGANVLTF.

The chain is built from TRBV6-9 and TRBJ2-7; the match to TRBD2 covers 8 bases. Germline CDR1 and CDR2: MNHGY and SVAAGI. CDR3 size: 17 residues. The trim removed 6 bases at V and 0 bases at J, leaving 13 bases unmatched. CDR3 residues: CASRSSEREKHSYEQYF. The CDR3 DNA sequence: TGTGCCAGCAGATCGAGTGAGCGGGAGAAACACTCCTACGAGCAGTACTTC.

This clonotype was seen a handful of times. Here the CDR3 reads CASSLAPGSGDEQFF. The CDR3 region has the DNA TGTGCCAGCAGCTTGGCACCGGGATCGGGGGATGAGCAGTTCTTC. This sequence joins TRBV5-5 and TRBJ2-1, with a possible D match to TRBD2 (6 bases). From germline, CDR1 is SGHKS and CDR2 YYEKEE (reference sequence). The CDR3 length is 15 residues. V lost 0 bases and J 8 bases, leaving 15 bases between the germline ends.

The chain combines TRBV6-5 with TRBJ2-3; D gene ambiguous. The CDR3 runs 14 residues. Between the trimmed V and J ends, which lost 0 bases and 2 bases, there was a span of 6 bases. The germline V gene encodes CDR1 MNHEY and CDR2 SVGAGI. The chain's CDR3 is CASSYSRTTDTQYF. CDR3 nucleotide sequence: TGTGCCAGCAGTTACTCGCGGACCACAGATACGCAGTATTTT.

This clonotype has just a few counts. The rearrangement uses TRBV3-1 and TRBJ2-2, with D possibly TRBD2 on 5 matching bases. The CDR3 consists of 15 residues. V lost 4 bases and J lost 6, with 15 bases in between. CDR1 and CDR2 (germline): LGHDT, YNNKEL (reference sequence). CDR3 nucleotides: TGTGCCAGCAGCCGCAGACGAGGAGCGGCCGGGGAGCTGTTTTTT. Translation gives CASSRRRGAAGELFF.

The sample holds a few counts of this clonotype. V is TRBV5-1 and J is TRBJ2-1, with 9 bases aligning to TRBD2. The CDR3 is made up of 18 amino acids. V gave up 4 bases and J gave up 6 bases; unmatched junction bases: 17. Germline CDR1 is SGHRS and CDR2 is YFSETQ. DNA of the CDR3: TGCGCCAGCAGCCCCTATACCTTGACGCGGGAGGGAGTCAATGAGCAGTTCTTC. Its translation is CASSPYTLTREGVNEQFF.

This clonotype was detected many times. The chain uses TRBV5-4 and TRBJ2-7; 8 nucleotides agree with TRBD1. Unmatched junction bases numbered 11, after V lost 4 bases and J lost 5 bases. This CDR3 comprises 15 residues. Germline V CDR1 and CDR2: SGHNT, YYREEE (reference sequence). The CDR3 DNA follows: TGTGCCAGCAGCCAGACCGGACAGGGCTTCGACGAGCAGTACTTC. The encoded protein is CASSQTGQGFDEQYF.

This clonotype showed up just a few times. The chain joins TRBV6-1 to TRBJ2-7, with TRBD2 matching 10 bases. The CDR3 is made up of 14 amino acids. J gave up 9 bases and V 6 bases, and 11 bases lay outside the gene matches. From germline, CDR1 is MNHNS and CDR2 SASEGT. The CDR3 loop is CASSIPGLASVQYF. In nucleotides, the CDR3 is TGTGCCAGCAGCATACCGGGACTAGCGTCGGTGCAGTACTTC.

This clonotype was counted between two and nine times. V and J are TRBV2 and TRBJ2-2; D remains unclear. CDR3 length: 15 residues. V lost 8 bases and J lost 4, with 17 bases in between. Germline V gene lookup returns CDR1 SNHLY and CDR2 FYNNEI. DNA of the CDR3: TGTGCCAGCCGGTTCGAAAAGGGATTCACCGGGGAGCTGTTTTTT. Its protein is CASRFEKGFTGELFF.

This chain connects TRBV6-5 to TRBJ2-3; D remains unclear. Germline CDR1 reads MNHEY; CDR2 reads SVGAGI. CDR3 length equals 14 residues. Trimming cost V 4 bases and J 5 bases, with 13 bases left between them. CDR3 loop: CASSSKDLLDTQYF. The CDR3 DNA follows: TGTGCCAGCAGTTCGAAGGATCTCTTAGATACGCAGTATTTT.

This rearrangement joins TRBV5-1 to TRBJ1-1; possible D gene TRBD1, 6 bases. V was pared by 7 bases and J by 0 bases, with 10 bases between. This CDR3 has 13 residues. Germline V gives CDR1 SGHRS, CDR2 YFSETQ. The DNA for the CDR3 is TGCGCCAGCTCGGCAGGGGTGAACACTGAAGCTTTCTTT. This sequence encodes CASSAGVNTEAFF.

V and J are TRBV6-5 and TRBJ2-3; D perhaps matches TRBD1 (6 bases). V was pared by 4 bases and J by 9 bases, with 17 bases between. Per germline, CDR1 MNHEY and CDR2 SVGAGI. The CDR3 consists of 14 residues. CDR3 sequence: CASSFAFRDTTQYF. The CDR3, as DNA: TGTGCCAGCAGTTTCGCATTCCGGGACACAACGCAGTATTTT.

This clonotype was seen more than once but under ten times. The chain carries TRBV28 and TRBJ2-5; 9 bases are shared with TRBD1. The J segment lost 4 bases and the V segment lost 8 bases, leaving 5 bases of the junction unmatched. Germline V CDR1 and CDR2: MDHEN, SYDVKM. The CDR3 has 13 residues. The CDR3 is CASGTGRAETQYF. DNA of the CDR3: TGTGCCAGCGGGACAGGGAGGGCAGAGACCCAGTACTTC.

This clonotype was recorded many times. The gene calls are TRBV12-3 or TRBV12-4 and TRBJ2-1; TRBD2 matches at 14 bases. This CDR3 contains 17 residues. J was trimmed by 4 bases and V by 3 bases; bases with no gene match: 5. The CDR3 loop reads CASSLGLAGEGYNEQFF. The CDR3 region has the DNA TGTGCCAGCAGTTTGGGACTAGCGGGAGAAGGTTACAATGAGCAGTTCTTC.

This clonotype was seen a handful of times. This chain links TRBV20-1 with TRBJ1-5, with a possible D match to TRBD1 (5 bases). V was cut by 3 bases and J by 5 bases, with 8 bases left in between. The CDR3 is 12 residues long. Germline lookup yields CDR1 DFQATT and CDR2 SNEGSKA (reference sequence). This CDR3 is CSASKGDQPQHF. The CDR3 DNA follows: TGCAGTGCTAGTAAAGGGGATCAGCCCCAGCATTTT.

The chain carries TRBV5-1 and TRBJ2-7; weak D call: TRBD2 (5 bases). V was trimmed by 3 bases and J by 4 bases, leaving 17 bases between them. The CDR3 consists of 15 residues. Germline CDR1 is SGHRS and CDR2 is YFSETQ. The CDR3 sequence: CASSSRVGSLYEQYF. For the CDR3, the DNA is TGCGCCAGCAGCTCGAGGGTTGGTTCCCTATACGAGCAGTACTTC.

This clonotype was counted many times. This rearrangement joins TRBV12-3 or TRBV12-4 to TRBJ2-1; D ambiguous. The ends were cut back, 7 bases at V and 2 bases at J, with 6 bases in the middle. CDR3 length: 12 amino acids. The CDR3 sequence is CASTGPYNEQFF. CDR3 in DNA: TGTGCCAGCACGGGCCCCTACAATGAGCAGTTCTTC.